The 30 T cell receptor beta chains listed next were all sequenced from one sample in a study of T cells in localized non-small cell lung cancer. Clones were read by immunoSEQ multiplex PCR, and TCRdb kept only the in-frame ones, dropping some. The sample lists about 5,700 clones, 35% occurring once. Sequencing was performed on lung tumor tissue, taken before any cancer treatment. The receptors shown here come from a male donor older than 55 with stage I squamous cell lung carcinoma.

The chain joins TRBV19 to TRBJ2-5, with 9 bases that match TRBD2. The CDR3 extends over 17 amino acids. V trimming: 1 base; J trimming: 5 bases; junction bases outside the gene matches: 11. Germline lookup yields CDR1 LNHDA and CDR2 SQIVND (reference sequence). CDR3 bases: TGTGCCAGTAGTATAGGTTCTAGCGGGATGATGAGGGAGACCCAGTACTTC. Its translation: CASSIGSSGMMRETQYF.

The V and J genes are TRBV6-8 and TRBJ2-1; D remains unclear. This CDR3 region has 13 residues. V was shortened by 4 bases and J by 10 bases, with 14 bases between the two germline ends. The germline V gene has CDR1 MNHGY and CDR2 SAAAGT. DNA for the CDR3: TGTGCCAGCAGTTCCTCTACTTTCCGGGAGCAGTTCTTC. Translated, it gives CASSSSTFREQFF.

The chain employs TRBV9 and TRBJ1-6; no definite D call. Germline V gene sequence: CDR1 SGDLS, CDR2 YYNGEE. This CDR3 contains 12 residues. With 4 bases removed from V and 7 bases from J, the gap between germline ends came to 6 bases. CDR3 amino acids: CASSSQNSPLHF. The CDR3 region has the DNA TGTGCCAGCAGCTCCCAGAATTCACCCCTCCACTTT.

In its sample, this clone is medium-sized. The genes are TRBV11-3 and TRBJ2-6; D call uncertain. CDR1 SGHNT and CDR2 YENEEA come from the germline V gene. This CDR3 is built from 14 residues. V lost 1 base and J lost 0, with 1 base in between. CDR3 in DNA: TGTGCCAGCAGCTTAGTCTCTGGGGCCAACGTCCTGACTTTC. This gives the protein CASSLVSGANVLTF. Using reference TRBV11-3 and TRBJ2-6 for the parts outside the CDR3, the full variable domain is EAGVVQSPRYKIIEKKQPVAFWCNPISGHNTLYWYLQNLGQGPELLIRYENEEAVDDSQLPKDRFSAERLKGVDSTLKIQPAELGDSAVYLCASSLVSGANVLTFGAGSRLTVL.

This clone counts as medium-sized (0.01 to 0.1%). The gene calls are TRBV11-3 and TRBJ1-6; TRBD1 aligns across 8 bases. Germline loops: CDR1 SGHNT, CDR2 YENEEA. This CDR3 is 15 amino acids long. V shed 5 bases, J shed 4 bases, and the junction held 4 bases outside the gene matches. The CDR3 DNA is TGTGCCAGCAGCGCCGGACAGGGATATAATTCACCCCTCCACTTT. Its translation: CASSAGQGYNSPLHF.

This clone came up a few times. CDR3 amino acids: CAWSGDRGRYNEQFF. Written as DNA, the CDR3 is TGTGCCTGGAGTGGCGACAGGGGTCGATACAATGAGCAGTTCTTC. The chain is built from TRBV30 and TRBJ2-1; 8 nucleotides align to TRBD1. This CDR3 has 15 amino acids. V was pared by 1 base and J by 4 bases, with 6 bases of the junction left unmatched. The germline gives CDR1 GTSNPN, CDR2 SVGIG (reference sequence).

V and J are TRBV15 and TRBJ1-5; possible D gene TRBD1, 6 bases. Germline assignment: CDR1 LNHNV and CDR2 YYDKDF (reference sequence). Deletions cut 8 bases from V and 4 bases from J, with 15 bases between. The CDR3 covers 14 residues. CDR3 sequence reads: CATGRDTRNQPQHF. CDR3 DNA sequence: TGTGCCACCGGCCGGGACACTCGTAATCAGCCCCAGCATTTT.

The rearrangement joins TRBV30 to TRBJ2-5; TRBD1 might be the D (6 bases). CDR1 and CDR2 (germline): GTSNPN, SVGIG (reference sequence). This CDR3 is built from 12 residues. With 4 bases removed from V and 4 bases from J, the gap between germline ends came to 10 bases. The CDR3 nucleotides read TGTGCCTGGAAAGGGGGTTCAGAGACCCAGTACTTC. Protein: CAWKGGSETQYF.

The chain has TRBV9 and TRBJ2-2, with 7 positions matching TRBD2. Unmatched junction bases numbered 3, after V lost 0 bases and J lost 4 bases. The CDR3 consists of 15 residues. Germline V gives CDR1 SGDLS, CDR2 YYNGEE. The CDR3 sequence: CASSVDQRGTGELFF. In DNA form, the CDR3 reads TGTGCCAGCAGCGTAGATCAGCGGGGCACCGGGGAGCTGTTTTTT.

Only a few counts were recorded for this clone. The chain links TRBV6-7 to TRBJ1-2, with D perhaps TRBD1 (6 bases). Being an ORF, TRBV6-7 has a function that is uncertain. V was pared by 6 bases and J by 7 bases, with 12 bases between. The CDR3 extends over 12 amino acids. CDR3 sequence (DNA): TGTGCCAGCAGCCGGGACACGCGTGGCTACACCTTC. Translated: CASSRDTRGYTF.

V is TRBV5-1 and J is TRBJ2-3, with 8 bases aligning to TRBD2. CDR1 and CDR2 (germline): SGHRS, YFSETQ. The V and J ends lost 0 bases and 1 base, in that order; junction bases with no gene match: 7. The length of the CDR3 is 17 residues. CDR3 DNA sequence: TGCGCCAGCAGCTTGGGATTATATAGCGGGGGCACAGATACGCAGTATTTT. Its translation is CASSLGLYSGGTDTQYF. Full variable domain (outside the CDR3, taken from reference TRBV5-1 and TRBJ2-3): KAGVTQTPRYLIKTRGQQVTLSCSPISGHRSVSWYQQTPGQGLQFLFEYFSETQRNKGNFPGRFSGRQFSNSRSEMNVSTLELGDSALYLCASSLGLYSGGTDTQYFGPGTRLTVL.

The table lists this clone with a few counts. This sequence joins TRBV14 and TRBJ1-6; D unresolved. V lost 1 base and J 5 bases, leaving 6 bases between the germline ends. The CDR3 sequence is 14 residues long. From germline, CDR1 is SGHDN and CDR2 FVKESK. The CDR3 nucleotides are TGTGCCAGCAGCCAAGGCCCAGATAATTCACCCCTCCACTTT. As protein: CASSQGPDNSPLHF.

This clone has just a few counts. The chain employs TRBV5-1 and TRBJ2-2; D perhaps matches TRBD2 (6 bases). The CDR3 totals 15 residues. Germline V CDR1 and CDR2: SGHRS, YFSETQ. V gave up 0 bases and J gave up 4 bases, with 10 bases separating them. DNA of the CDR3: TGCGCCAGCAGCTTGGAACGGGGAGGCACCGGGGAGCTGTTTTTT. Its protein product is CASSLERGGTGELFF.

This clone was recorded at least ten times. CDR3 loop: CASTWGPNNEKLFF. CDR3 DNA sequence: TGTGCCAGCACCTGGGGACCAAATAATGAAAAACTGTTTTTT. V and J are TRBV11-3 and TRBJ1-4, with D tentatively TRBD1 (5 bases). Germline loops: CDR1 SGHNT, CDR2 YENEEA. V was pared by 7 bases and J by 4 bases, with 13 bases between. CDR3 size: 14 residues.

The chain employs TRBV6-8 and TRBJ1-5; the D is unclear. CDR3 length: 15 amino acids. Germline lookup yields CDR1 MNHGY and CDR2 SAAAGT. V was trimmed by 4 bases and J by 6 bases, leaving 16 bases between them. This CDR3 reads CASSSRSLRGQPQHF. The CDR3 nucleotides read TGTGCCAGCAGTTCAAGGAGCCTACGGGGTCAGCCCCAGCATTTT.

As DNA, the CDR3 is TGTGCCAGTAGTACCTACTCCGGGACACACTCCTACGAGCAGTACTTC. The encoded protein is CASSTYSGTHSYEQYF. V is TRBV19 and J is TRBJ2-7, with a possible D match to TRBD1 (6 bases). Germline loops: CDR1 LNHDA, CDR2 SQIVND (reference sequence). The V end was cut by 4 bases, the J end by 0 bases, with 16 bases between. The CDR3 length is 16 residues.

The genes are TRBV12-5 and TRBJ1-1; D ambiguous. The germline V gene encodes CDR1 LGHNT and CDR2 FRNRAP. Trimming cost V 3 bases and J 1 base, with 6 bases left between them. The CDR3 sequence is 13 residues long. CDR3 sequence (DNA): TGTGCTAGTGGTTTCGGCGGGAACACTGAAGCTTTCTTT. Translation gives CASGFGGNTEAFF.

The chain links TRBV30 to TRBJ1-4; D gene uncertain. Germline assignment: CDR1 GTSNPN and CDR2 SVGIG (reference sequence). This CDR3 has 13 amino acids. V was trimmed by 4 bases and J by 4 bases, leaving 10 bases between them. The CDR3 reads CAWNMRYNEKLFF. The CDR3 DNA is TGTGCCTGGAATATGAGGTATAATGAAAAACTGTTTTTT.

The table lists this clone with a few counts. This chain joins TRBV6-8 and TRBJ2-1; D ambiguous. With 4 bases removed from V and 8 bases from J, the gap between germline ends came to 9 bases. CDR1 and CDR2 (germline): MNHGY, SAAAGT. CDR3 length: 12 amino acids. The CDR3 protein is CASSSRPDEQFF. The DNA of the CDR3 is TGTGCCAGCAGTTCCAGGCCGGATGAGCAGTTCTTC.

V gene TRBV23-1 combines with J gene TRBJ2-5; D is unresolved. TRBV23-1 is treated as an ORF (open reading frame) with a function not yet certain. The CDR3 covers 17 residues. Deletions cut 6 bases from V and 1 base from J, with 21 bases between. The CDR3 reads CASSPPYWDWSQETQYF. The CDR3 DNA reads as TGCGCCAGCAGCCCACCGTATTGGGATTGGAGCCAAGAGACCCAGTACTTC.

This chain links TRBV19 with TRBJ2-5, with 7 bases fitting TRBD1. The CDR3 has 16 residues. The germline V gene has CDR1 LNHDA and CDR2 SQIVND (reference sequence). V lost 8 bases, J lost 4 bases, and 16 bases stayed unmatched. Written as DNA, the CDR3 is TGTGCCAGTTCAGGTCCCGGGACAGACTACCGAGAGACCCAGTACTTC. Its translation: CASSGPGTDYRETQYF.

This chain links TRBV6-8 with TRBJ1-6, with 7 positions matching TRBD1. Germline V CDR1 and CDR2: MNHGY, SAAAGT. Trimming at V came to 5 bases and at J to 6 bases, leaving 10 bases not matched to a gene. This CDR3 is 16 amino acids long. The DNA of the CDR3 is TGTGCCAGCAGTCCTCGGACAGGAAGCCGTAATTCACCCCTCCACTTT. Translation: CASSPRTGSRNSPLHF.

This rearrangement joins TRBV18 to TRBJ2-1; D perhaps matches TRBD1 (6 bases). In germline, CDR1 is KGHSH, CDR2 LQKENI. The CDR3 covers 13 residues. V lost 6 bases to trimming and J lost 3 bases, with 9 bases between them. The DNA for the CDR3 is TGTGCCAGCTCGCTGACAGGCTACAATGAGCAGTTCTTC. Translation: CASSLTGYNEQFF.

The chain recombines TRBV6-8 with TRBJ2-7, with TRBD1 identical over 8 bases. The CDR3 sequence is 14 residues long. Trimming at V came to 4 bases and at J to 1 base, leaving 3 bases not matched to a gene. Germline V gene sequence: CDR1 MNHGY, CDR2 SAAAGT. The CDR3, as DNA: TGTGCCAGCAGTTTCGGACAGGGATCCTACGAGCAGTACTTC. This sequence encodes CASSFGQGSYEQYF.

The CDR3 DNA is TGTGCCAGCAGCCCCGGGACAGCCGGCGGCTACACCTTC. Its protein is CASSPGTAGGYTF. The chain has TRBV9 and TRBJ1-2; 7 bases are shared with TRBD1. CDR1 SGDLS and CDR2 YYNGEE come from the germline V gene. V lost 4 bases to trimming and J lost 8 bases; unmatched junction nucleotides: 8. This CDR3 is 13 amino acids long.

This clone has a handful of counts. The chain joins TRBV6-7 to TRBJ2-7; a possible D gene is TRBD2 (5 bases). TRBV6-7 is labeled an ORF, and its function is uncertain. CDR3 length equals 14 residues. V was shortened by 2 bases and J by 5 bases, with 13 bases between the two germline ends. The CDR3 DNA follows: TGTGCCAGCAGTTACACGAGGACGGGGAACGAGCAGTACTTC. Protein product: CASSYTRTGNEQYF.

The rearrangement joins TRBV5-1 to TRBJ1-1; D unclear. CDR1 and CDR2 (germline): SGHRS, YFSETQ. The V gene lost 0 bases and the J gene lost 3 bases, with 9 bases spanning the gap. This CDR3 is built from 14 residues. CDR3 nucleotides: TGCGCCAGCAGCTTGGTTGGCGGCGACACTGAAGCTTTCTTT. This sequence encodes CASSLVGGDTEAFF.

The J gene is TRBJ2-1, the V gene TRBV4-1; D is perhaps TRBD1 or TRBD2 (6 bases each). Germline V gives CDR1 MGHRA, CDR2 YSYEKL. The CDR3 extends over 16 amino acids. With 1 base removed from V and 5 bases from J, the gap between germline ends came to 15 bases. The CDR3 nucleotides read TGCGCCAGCAGCCAAGCCCTCTTGAGGGGGGACAATGAGCAGTTCTTC. Translation gives CASSQALLRGDNEQFF.

The genes are TRBV19 and TRBJ2-1, with D perhaps TRBD1 (6 bases). V lost 4 bases to trimming and J lost 1 base, with 14 bases between them. The germline CDR1 and CDR2 sequences are LNHDA and SQIVND (reference sequence). This CDR3 is built from 16 residues. As DNA, the CDR3 is TGTGCCAGTAGTACCAGGGGTATAGAGTCCTACAATGAGCAGTTCTTC. It yields the protein CASSTRGIESYNEQFF.

The rearrangement uses TRBV6-8 and TRBJ2-3, with 9 bases aligning to TRBD2. This CDR3 is 15 amino acids long. The V segment lost 5 bases and the J segment 3 bases; nucleotides outside the gene matches: 6. Germline V gene data show CDR1 as MNHGY and CDR2 as SAAAGT. Written as DNA, the CDR3 is TGTGCCAGCAGTGACCTAAGCGGGGGGACAGATACGCAGTATTTT. Its translation is CASSDLSGGTDTQYF.